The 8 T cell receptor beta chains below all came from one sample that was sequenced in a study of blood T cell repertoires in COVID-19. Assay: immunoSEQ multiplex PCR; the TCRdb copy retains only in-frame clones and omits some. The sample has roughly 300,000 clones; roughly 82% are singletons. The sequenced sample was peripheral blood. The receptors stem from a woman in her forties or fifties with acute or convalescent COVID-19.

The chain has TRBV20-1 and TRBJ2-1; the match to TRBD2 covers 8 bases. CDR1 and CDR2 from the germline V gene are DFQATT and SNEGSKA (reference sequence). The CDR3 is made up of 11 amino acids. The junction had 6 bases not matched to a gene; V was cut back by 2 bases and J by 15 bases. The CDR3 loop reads CSARSGTRLFF. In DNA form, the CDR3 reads TGCAGTGCTAGATCCGGGACTAGACTGTTCTTC.

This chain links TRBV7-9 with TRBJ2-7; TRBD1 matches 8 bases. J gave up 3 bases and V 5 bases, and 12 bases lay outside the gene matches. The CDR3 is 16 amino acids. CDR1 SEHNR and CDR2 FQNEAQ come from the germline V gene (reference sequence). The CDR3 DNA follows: TGTGCCAGCAGCGCAATGACAGGGGCTGTATTCTACGAGCAGTACTTC. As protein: CASSAMTGAVFYEQYF.

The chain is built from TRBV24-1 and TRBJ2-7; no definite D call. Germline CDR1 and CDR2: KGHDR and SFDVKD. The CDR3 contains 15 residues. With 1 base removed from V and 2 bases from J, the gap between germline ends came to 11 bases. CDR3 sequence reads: CATSDFQDGAYEQYF. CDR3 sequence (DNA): TGTGCCACCAGTGATTTTCAAGACGGAGCCTACGAGCAGTACTTC.

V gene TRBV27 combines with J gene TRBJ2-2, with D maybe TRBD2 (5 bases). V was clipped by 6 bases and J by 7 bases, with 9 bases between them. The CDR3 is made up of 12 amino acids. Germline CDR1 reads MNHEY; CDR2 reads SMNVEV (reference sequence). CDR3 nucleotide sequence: TGTGCCAGCAGCCCCGGAGGCGGGGAGCTGTTTTTT. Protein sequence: CASSPGGGELFF.

Here the CDR3 reads CASRTEGATYPKRCNQPQHF. The CDR3, as DNA: TGTGCCAGCAGGACCGAGGGGGCTACATACCCTAAACGGTGCAATCAGCCCCAGCATTTT. This chain connects TRBV6-4 to TRBJ1-5; TRBD1 aligns across 7 bases. V trimming: 6 bases; J trimming: 2 bases; junction bases outside the gene matches: 22. The length of the CDR3 is 20 residues. Per the germline V gene, CDR1 is MRHNA and CDR2 is SNTAGT.

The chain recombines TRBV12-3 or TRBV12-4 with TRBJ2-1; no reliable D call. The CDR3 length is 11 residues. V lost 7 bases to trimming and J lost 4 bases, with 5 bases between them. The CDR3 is CASINYNEQFF. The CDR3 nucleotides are TGTGCCAGCATAAATTACAATGAGCAGTTCTTC.

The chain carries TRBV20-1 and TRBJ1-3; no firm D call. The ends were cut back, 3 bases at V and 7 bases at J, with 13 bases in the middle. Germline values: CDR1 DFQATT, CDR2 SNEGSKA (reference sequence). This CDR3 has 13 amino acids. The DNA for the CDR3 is TGCAGTGCTAGTAAGCCGGGGTCCAACACCATATATTTT. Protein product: CSASKPGSNTIYF.

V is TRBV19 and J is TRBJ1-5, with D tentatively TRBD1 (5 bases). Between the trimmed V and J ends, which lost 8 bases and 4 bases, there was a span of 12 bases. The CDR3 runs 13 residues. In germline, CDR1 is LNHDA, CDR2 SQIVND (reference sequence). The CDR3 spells CASAGYVNQPQHF. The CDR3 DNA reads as TGTGCCAGTGCAGGGTATGTAAATCAGCCCCAGCATTTT. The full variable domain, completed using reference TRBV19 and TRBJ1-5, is DGGITQSPKYLFRKEGQNVTLSCEQNLNHDAMYWYRQDPGQGLRLIYYSQIVNDFQKGDIAEGYSVSREKKESFPLTVTSAQKNPTAFYLCASAGYVNQPQHFGDGTRLSIL.